One and the same sample provided the 7 T cell receptor beta chains below, sequenced in a study of blood T cell repertoires in COVID-19. Only in-frame clones appear in the TCRdb table, and some are missing; sequencing was by immunoSEQ multiplex PCR. The top ten hold more than 13% of the sample, which has roughly 69,000 clones, around 80% seen once. Sequenced input: peripheral blood. These receptors came from a man between 60 and 75 years old with COVID-19, enrolled during active disease.

This chain joins TRBV28 and TRBJ2-2; TRBD2 matches 7 bases. The CDR3 is 15 amino acids. V lost 3 bases to trimming and J lost 5 bases; unmatched junction nucleotides: 6. Germline lookup yields CDR1 MDHEN and CDR2 SYDVKM. The CDR3 DNA follows: TGTGCCAGCAGTTTTTCGGGGGGTGGGACCGGGGAGCTGTTTTTT. Translating gives CASSFSGGGTGELFF.

The rearrangement links TRBV6-5 to TRBJ2-7; tentative D call: TRBD2 (6 bases). The CDR3 runs 13 residues. Trimming cost V 4 bases and J 1 base, with 8 bases left between them. Germline assignment: CDR1 MNHEY and CDR2 SVGAGI. Written as DNA, the CDR3 is TGTGCCAGCAGTTCCCGGGGGTCCTACGAGCAGTACTTC. It translates to CASSSRGSYEQYF.

The rearrangement uses TRBV2 and TRBJ2-7; 13 bases match TRBD2. Looked up from germline, CDR1 is SNHLY and CDR2 is FYNNEI. The junction had 1 base not matched to a gene; V was cut back by 6 bases and J by 2 bases. This CDR3 contains 14 residues. CDR3 nucleotide sequence: TGTGCCAGCAGGGGGACTAGCGGGACCTACGAGCAGTACTTC. Translated: CASRGTSGTYEQYF.

CDR3 region: CAAITWEYYTF. The CDR3 DNA reads as TGTGCCGCAATAACCTGGGAGTACTACACCTTC. The V and J genes are TRBV27 and TRBJ1-2; D not certain. Germline values: CDR1 MNHEY, CDR2 SMNVEV (reference sequence). This CDR3 is built from 11 residues. The V end was cut by 11 bases, the J end by 10 bases, with 17 bases between.

This chain links TRBV7-2 with TRBJ1-1, with 9 nucleotides matching TRBD1. Germline trimming cut 4 bases from V and 5 bases from J; bases unmatched to any gene: 5. The CDR3 covers 14 residues. Germline V gives CDR1 SGHTA, CDR2 FQGNSA. CDR3 sequence reads: CASSYRQGGTEAFF. The CDR3, as DNA: TGTGCCAGCAGCTACCGACAGGGGGGAACTGAAGCTTTCTTT.

The V call is TRBV27, the J call TRBJ2-1; no clear D gene. Trimming left V 3 bases short and J 5 bases short, with 8 bases between. The CDR3 is made up of 13 amino acids. Germline loops: CDR1 MNHEY, CDR2 SMNVEV (reference sequence). CDR3 amino acids: CASSFTTNNEQFF. For the CDR3, the DNA is TGTGCCAGCAGTTTTACAACCAACAATGAGCAGTTCTTC.

The rearrangement uses TRBV19 and TRBJ2-5; weak D call: TRBD1 (6 bases). This CDR3 spans 13 amino acids. V dropped 5 bases and J dropped 2 bases, with 9 bases sitting between them. Germline values: CDR1 LNHDA, CDR2 SQIVND (reference sequence). CDR3 amino acids: CASSRTVQETQYF. The CDR3 nucleotides read TGTGCCAGTAGTCGGACAGTTCAAGAGACCCAGTACTTC.